These T cell receptor beta chains were read from a single sample in a study of siplizumab effects on memory and regulatory T cells. TCRdb keeps only in-frame clones here, not all; method: immunoSEQ multiplex PCR. The sample comprises approximately 120,000 clones, 92% of which are singletons, and around 0.75% rests with the top ten. Sequenced material: Tregs sorted from blood. The receptors shown here come from a human donor in good health. Both conserved end residues are part of each CDR3. D genes are given only for firm matches. Clone size, where shown, is once, few, many, or a class for clones that have expanded.

TRBJ1-3	18	.	.	TRBV9	TGTGCCAGCAGCGTAGCAGTCACCCCGGCTTTCTCTGGAAACACCATATATTTT	CASSVAVTPAFSGNTIYF
TRBJ1-2	17	.	TRBD1	TRBV7-8	TGTGCCAGCAGCTTAGGGGTACACAGGGGGATGGTTTATGGCTACACCTTC	CASSLGVHRGMVYGYTF
TRBJ1-4	16	.	TRBD1	TRBV5-6	TGTGCCAGCAGCTCCAATACAGGGGCAACTAATGAAAAACTGTTTTTT	CASSSNTGATNEKLFF
TRBJ2-7	14	once	.	TRBV4-1	TGCGCCAGCAGCCAAGCTCGCGGTAACGGCGAGCAGTACTTC	CASSQARGNGEQYF
TRBJ2-1	12	once	.	TRBV10-3	TGTGCCATCAGTGAGTCCTTATATGAGCAGTTCTTC	CAISESLYEQFF
TRBJ1-2	15	.	.	TRBV18	TGTGCCAGCTCACCACCGAGTCAGATACTCTATGGCTACACCTTC	CASSPPSQILYGYTF
TRBJ1-1	11	.	.	TRBV7-6	TGTGCCTACGGGGGTTCCACTGAAGCTTTCTTT	CAYGGSTEAFF
TRBJ2-5	14	.	.	TRBV4-2	TGTGCCAGCAGCCAAGGGGAGTACCAAGAGACCCAGTACTTC	CASSQGEYQETQYF
TRBJ1-1	13	once	.	TRBV29-1	TGCAGCGCCCTTGACAGGTCGCGCACTGAAGCTTTCTTT	CSALDRSRTEAFF
TRBJ2-5	15	.	.	TRBV6-6	TGTGCCAGCTTCTCGGATCCCGTACCCGGTGAGACCCAGTACTTC	CASFSDPVPGETQYF
TRBJ1-1	17	.	TRBD1	TRBV5-6	TGTGCCAGCAGACCGGGACAGTGGGCTTCGATGAACACTGAAGCTTTCTTT	CASRPGQWASMNTEAFF
TRBJ2-5	13	.	.	TRBV29-1	TGCAGCGCCCGTCGCGCAAACCAAGAGACCCAGTACTTC	CSARRANQETQYF
TRBJ1-1	15	.	.	TRBV6-6	TGTGCCAGCAGTTACTCGGGACCATTGAACACTGAAGCTTTCTTT	CASSYSGPLNTEAFF
TRBJ1-3	14	once	.	TRBV19	TGTGCCAGTAGTAGCTCGGAGGTCGGAAACACCATATATTTT	CASSSSEVGNTIYF
TRBJ2-2	17	.	.	TRBV7-9	TGTGCCAGCAGCTTAGCGCAGGCCTCGGGGGACACCGGGGAGCTGTTTTTT	CASSLAQASGDTGELFF